The 23 T cell receptor beta chains in this list originate from one sample, sequenced in a study of blood T cell repertoires in COVID-19. Sequencing used immunoSEQ multiplex PCR; TCRdb keeps in-frame clones, though not all of them. The sample has about 280,000 clones, 75% to 90% seen once. Sequenced input: peripheral blood. These receptors came from a woman in her twenties or thirties with active or convalescent COVID-19.

The rearrangement uses TRBV7-9 and TRBJ1-6; D call uncertain. Germline-derived CDR1 and CDR2 are SEHNR and FQNEAQ (reference sequence). The CDR3 consists of 13 residues. Trimming shortened V by 10 bases and J by 9 bases, and 16 bases separated the two germline ends. Here the CDR3 DNA reads TGTGCCACAACGAGGGTAACCGGTTCACCCCTCCACTTT. Translation gives CATTRVTGSPLHF.

The chain is built from TRBV5-1 and TRBJ1-1, with D possibly being TRBD1 (6 bases). CDR1 is SGHRS, CDR2 YFSETQ, per germline. This CDR3 comprises 14 residues. The ends were cut back, 4 bases at V and 4 bases at J, with 14 bases in the middle. Here the CDR3 DNA reads TGCGCCAGCAGCCCTCAGGGGCTGGGCACTGAAGCTTTCTTT. Translating gives CASSPQGLGTEAFF.

V is TRBV18 and J is TRBJ1-2, with TRBD1 identical over 10 bases. Per germline, CDR1 KGHSH and CDR2 LQKENI. J gave up 4 bases and V 5 bases, and 4 bases lay outside the gene matches. The CDR3 totals 14 residues. The CDR3 nucleotides read TGTGCCAGCTCAAGGGGACAGGGGATCTATGGCTACACCTTC. This codes for CASSRGQGIYGYTF.

The rearrangement joins TRBV5-4 to TRBJ1-6; D possibly corresponds to TRBD1 (5 bases). The CDR3 spans 16 residues. The V end lost 4 bases, the J end lost 0 bases, and 11 bases lay between the germline ends. Germline V gene sequence: CDR1 SGHNT, CDR2 YYREEE (reference sequence). In DNA, the CDR3 is TGTGCCAGCAGCGCAATGGGGGGCTCCTATAATTCACCCCTCCACTTT. The encoded protein is CASSAMGGSYNSPLHF.

The chain employs TRBV5-8 and TRBJ1-2; D may be TRBD1 (6 bases). The length of the CDR3 is 15 residues. Germline V lookup: CDR1 SGHTS, CDR2 YDEGEE. V was pared by 4 bases and J by 4 bases, with 17 bases between. The DNA for the CDR3 is TGTGCCAGCAGCGGAACTTCCAGGGGTACCTATGGCTACACCTTC. This gives the protein CASSGTSRGTYGYTF.

The rearrangement links TRBV6-5 to TRBJ1-2; maybe TRBD1 (5 bases). From germline, CDR1 is MNHEY and CDR2 SVGAGI. V was shortened by 0 bases and J by 8 bases, with 13 bases between the two germline ends. The CDR3 contains 14 residues. The CDR3 region is CASSYSLQGKGYTF. The CDR3 DNA follows: TGTGCCAGCAGTTACTCCCTTCAGGGTAAAGGCTACACCTTC.

The rearrangement links TRBV6-6 to TRBJ1-5, with 7 bases aligning to TRBD1. The CDR3 sequence is 15 residues long. Per germline, CDR1 MNHNY and CDR2 SVGAGI (reference sequence). V dropped 5 bases and J dropped 4; count of bases not matched to a gene: 8. The CDR3: CASSPGTVINQPQHF. In nucleotides, the CDR3 is TGTGCCAGCAGTCCCGGGACAGTCATTAATCAGCCCCAGCATTTT.

The chain couples TRBV7-2 to TRBJ2-3, with TRBD1 matching 8 bases. The CDR3 covers 15 residues. Germline assignment: CDR1 SGHTA and CDR2 FQGNSA. Germline trimming cut 4 bases from V and 4 bases from J; bases unmatched to any gene: 7. CDR3 residues: CASSSWTGSADTQYF. CDR3 DNA: TGTGCCAGCAGCTCCTGGACAGGGAGCGCAGATACGCAGTATTTT.

The gene calls are TRBV7-9 and TRBJ2-1, with a weak D call TRBD2 (6 bases). The germline gives CDR1 SEHNR, CDR2 FQNEAQ (reference sequence). CDR3 length equals 15 residues. V dropped 3 bases and J dropped 4 bases, with 13 bases sitting between them. The CDR3 nucleotides are TGTGCCAGCAGCTTCCCCAGGGACTTATACAATGAGCAGTTCTTC. This translates into CASSFPRDLYNEQFF.

J is TRBJ1-1 and V is TRBV5-1; D remains unclear. V shed 4 bases and J shed 4 bases, with 14 bases lying between them. The CDR3 runs to 14 residues. Germline V gives CDR1 SGHRS, CDR2 YFSETQ. CDR3 sequence: CASSRAGEGTEAFF. The CDR3 DNA sequence: TGCGCCAGCAGCCGTGCTGGGGAGGGCACTGAAGCTTTCTTT. The full variable domain, with the rest looked up from reference TRBV5-1 and TRBJ1-1, is KAGVTQTPRYLIKTRGQQVTLSCSPISGHRSVSWYQQTPGQGLQFLFEYFSETQRNKGNFPGRFSGRQFSNSRSEMNVSTLELGDSALYLCASSRAGEGTEAFFGQGTRLTVV.

The chain links TRBV15 to TRBJ2-5, with unresolved D. Trimming shortened V by 6 bases and J by 7 bases, and 18 bases separated the two germline ends. Per the germline V gene, CDR1 is LNHNV and CDR2 is YYDKDF (reference sequence). The CDR3 runs to 14 residues. The CDR3 DNA is TGTGCCACCAGTATGATAGGCAGCTCAGGGACCCAGTACTTC. Protein product: CATSMIGSSGTQYF.

The rearrangement joins TRBV30 to TRBJ1-1; possibly TRBD1 for D (5 bases). This CDR3 is built from 16 residues. Germline V gives CDR1 GTSNPN, CDR2 SVGIG (reference sequence). The V gene lost 0 bases and the J gene lost 6 bases, with 20 bases spanning the gap. The CDR3 loop is CAWSVPPPRAGAEAFF. CDR3 sequence (DNA): TGTGCCTGGAGTGTACCCCCCCCCAGGGCGGGGGCTGAAGCTTTCTTT.

V and J are TRBV18 and TRBJ2-1; TRBD1 aligns across 7 bases. The CDR3 totals 15 residues. Germline V gene sequence: CDR1 KGHSH, CDR2 LQKENI. V lost 3 bases to trimming and J lost 8 bases; unmatched junction nucleotides: 10. The DNA of the CDR3 is TGTGCCAGCTCACCTCTGACAGGGTTGCTGGATGAGCAGTTCTTC. This gives the protein CASSPLTGLLDEQFF. The entire variable domain, with the rest obtained from reference TRBV18 and TRBJ2-1, is as follows: NAGVMQNPRHLVRRRGQEARLRCSPMKGHSHVYWYRQLPEEGLKFMVYLQKENIIDESGMPKERFSAEFPKEGPSILRIQQVVRGDSAAYFCASSPLTGLLDEQFFGPGTRLTVL.

The genes are TRBV6-1 and TRBJ2-1; 7 bases agree with TRBD1. Germline assignment: CDR1 MNHNS and CDR2 SASEGT. This CDR3 spans 17 amino acids. With V trimmed by 1 base and J by 3 bases, 9 bases remained unmatched. The CDR3 nucleotides read TGTGCCAGCAGTGAAGTACACAGGGGCCACGTCTACAATGAGCAGTTCTTC. It specifies CASSEVHRGHVYNEQFF.

This clone came up once. V and J are TRBV28 and TRBJ1-6; 9 bases line up with TRBD1. The CDR3 spans 15 residues. The J segment lost 7 bases and the V segment lost 5 bases, leaving 6 bases of the junction unmatched. Per germline, CDR1 MDHEN and CDR2 SYDVKM. The CDR3 is CASSAYRGRNSPLHF. The DNA for the CDR3 is TGTGCCAGCAGTGCCTACAGGGGGCGGAATTCACCCCTCCACTTT.

V and J are TRBV25-1 and TRBJ2-5; D is ambiguous. Germline V lookup: CDR1 MGHDK, CDR2 SYGVNS. V was clipped by 2 bases and J by 4 bases, with 5 bases between them. The length of the CDR3 is 12 residues. The CDR3 reads CASSEQLETQYF. The CDR3 nucleotides are TGTGCCAGCAGTGAACAACTAGAGACCCAGTACTTC.

This chain connects TRBV6-5 to TRBJ1-4, with 9 bases identical to TRBD1. The V gene's germline CDR1 is MNHEY and CDR2 SVGAGI. The CDR3 extends over 14 amino acids. V lost 10 bases to trimming and J lost 6 bases; unmatched junction nucleotides: 9. The CDR3 bases are TGTGCCACCAGCACGGGACAGGGCTATGAAAAACTGTTTTTT. It translates to CATSTGQGYEKLFF.

J is TRBJ2-1 and V is TRBV3-1 (or the pseudogene TRBV3-2); weak D call: TRBD2 (5 bases). The CDR3 totals 16 residues. Germline V lookup: CDR1 LGHDT, CDR2 YNNKEL (reference sequence). Trimming left V 4 bases short and J 0 bases short, with 13 bases between. This CDR3 is CASSPFSGSSYNEQFF. Here the CDR3 DNA reads TGTGCCAGCAGCCCCTTTTCGGGGAGCTCCTACAATGAGCAGTTCTTC.

The V gene is TRBV28, the J gene TRBJ1-2, with 8 bases matching TRBD1. With V trimmed by 1 base and J by 3 bases, 1 base remained unmatched. The CDR3 spans 14 residues. Germline CDR1 MDHEN, CDR2 SYDVKM. The CDR3 nucleotides are TGTGCCAGCAGTTTATTGACAGGGGACTATGGCTACACCTTC. It is translated as CASSLLTGDYGYTF.

This clone was detected a few times. The V gene is TRBV19, the J gene TRBJ1-1; D unresolved. The V and J ends lost 6 bases and 4 bases respectively, with 24 bases between them. CDR1 LNHDA and CDR2 SQIVND come from the germline V gene (reference sequence). This CDR3 comprises 17 residues. CDR3 amino acids: CASSHSGGSPQLTEAFF. In nucleotides, the CDR3 is TGTGCCAGTAGCCACTCGGGAGGAAGCCCTCAGCTCACTGAAGCTTTCTTT.

The rearrangement uses TRBV5-4 and TRBJ1-5, with D unclear. The CDR3 length is 13 residues. The ends were cut back, 5 bases at V and 5 bases at J, with 11 bases in the middle. The V gene's germline CDR1 is SGHNT and CDR2 YYREEE (reference sequence). The CDR3 region is CASSAGFDQPQHF. In nucleotides, the CDR3 is TGTGCCAGCAGTGCGGGGTTCGATCAGCCCCAGCATTTT.

This sequence joins TRBV18 and TRBJ2-7, with no clear D. Trimming took 3 bases from V and 2 from J, leaving 11 bases between them. The CDR3 is made up of 14 amino acids. Germline values: CDR1 KGHSH, CDR2 LQKENI. In DNA form, the CDR3 reads TGTGCCAGCTCACCCAACACATTCCCCTACGAGCAGTACTTC. This codes for CASSPNTFPYEQYF.

The chain employs TRBV11-3 and TRBJ2-1; 7 bases agree with TRBD2. The V and J ends lost 4 bases and 2 bases, in that order; junction bases with no gene match: 5. Germline lookup yields CDR1 SGHNT and CDR2 YENEEA. The CDR3 consists of 15 residues. CDR3 bases: TGTGCCAGCAGCTCAAGCGGGGATCCCTACAATGAGCAGTTCTTC. Translated: CASSSSGDPYNEQFF.